This TCR beta chain is from a study of blood T cells in healthy people across ages. Background on the study: Capture by template switching was about one barcoded beta molecule per two T cells. Overall study results and limits: A conclusive naive versus antigen-experienced comparison was prevented by the unsorted PBMCs.

Using a J-beta primer mix together with a sample-barcoded 5' primer, a second PCR was run for about 6 to 11 cycles. A single record per CDR3 protein comes from TCRdb applying MiXCR to the 5' RACE reads. This sample has about 1,500,000 distinct CDR3 sequences, with under 30% found just once. The CDR3 consists of 12 residues. The germline CDR1 and CDR2 sequences are MDHEN and SYDVKM. The ends were cut back, 2 bases at V and 9 bases at J, with 8 bases in the middle. This clonotype was seen more than once but under ten times. Its specificity is not known. The V gene is TRBV28, the J gene TRBJ2-1; D uncertain. The clonotype originates from a young woman in good health. The sequencing sample was made of blood. The DNA of the CDR3 is TGTGCCAGCAGTTTAAGGAACTTTGAGCAGTTCTTC. Protein product: CASSLRNFEQFF.